This T cell receptor (beta chain) emerged from a study of yellow fever vaccine responses in identical twins. The study, taken as a whole, reports: Twins' vaccine T cell response reportedly seemed partly convergent, partly personalized.

On this clonotype: Its matching antigen is unknown.

With 4 bases clipped from V and 4 bases from J, the junction kept 5 bases outside the gene matches. CDR1 is SGHKS and CDR2 is YYEKEE in the germline V gene (reference sequence). The CDR3 sequence is 14 residues long. TCRdb independently ran MiXCR on the RT-PCR reads; one entry per CDR3 protein. The sample consists of some 2,500 distinct CDR3 sequences, roughly 87% of them appearing once. The source is a female donor who received the yellow fever vaccine. This chain joins TRBV5-5 and TRBJ2-1; the match to TRBD1 covers 7 bases. The sequences come from T cells from blood (PBMCs), unsorted or a sorted subset (not recorded which), collected before or after yellow fever vaccination (not recorded which). CDR3 region: CASSTRQGYNEQFF. The DNA for the CDR3 is TGTGCCAGCAGCACCCGACAGGGTTACAATGAGCAGTTCTTC. The variable domain in full, with the rest retrieved from reference TRBV5-5 and TRBJ2-1, is DAGVTQSPTHLIKTRGQQVTLRCSPISGHKSVSWYQQVLGQGPQFIFQYYEKEERGRGNFPDRFSARQFPNYSSELNVNALLLGDSALYLCASSTRQGYNEQFFGPGTRLTVL.